The present T cell receptor (beta chain) was sequenced within a study of T cell repertoires in cytomegalovirus infection. Study at large: Recently identified HLA-C-restricted CMV epitopes and well-studied HLA-B-restricted CMV epitopes were used by the study. Matching HLA type, along with CMV infection, was indicated by public TCR beta signatures. Study results and caveats: Clonotypes of TCR beta that were HLA-C-restricted and CMV-specific dominated the ex vivo response. Cumulated frequencies of public TCR beta families served to identify carriers of CMV plus the relevant HLA.

About this clonotype: Its matching antigen is unknown.

Germline CDR1 is SGHKS and CDR2 is YYEKEE (reference sequence). The CDR3 has 15 amino acids. Trimming took off 1 base at V and 7 bases at J, with 12 bases between the two ends. TCRdb re-called the reads through MiXCR, storing one row per CDR3 protein. The sample has around 430,000 distinct CDR3 sequences, under 45% seen once. The rearrangement links TRBV5-5 to TRBJ1-6; no firm D call. The receptor was isolated from a human donor in good health (CMV status not recorded). Some clones in this sample may be carry-over from other donors' samples. This specimen was cultured PBMCs, taken from culture after CMV antigen stimulation. The CDR3 DNA sequence: TGTGCCAGCAGCTTGAGTTTACAGCAAAATTCACCCCTCCACTTT. Amino acids: CASSLSLQQNSPLHF.